This TCR beta chain was sequenced in a study of shared clonotypes between healthy human individuals. General observations from the study: Some clonotypes were shared by all four sorted-subset donors, while others were not shared. The non-shared ones had lower generation probabilities than the shared ones. Sharing across four donors was highest in naive CD4 (around 5%) and lowest in memory CD8 (around 0.4%). The researchers took only blood, and tissue repertoires probably look different.

Generated by immunoSEQ multiplex PCR, the TCRdb table keeps only in-frame clones and is missing some. The sample includes over a million clones, 70% to 80% of them seen just once. This clone occurred many times. No antigen is known for it. CDR3 length equals 14 residues. Germline CDR1 reads SGHTA; CDR2 reads FQGTGA. Unmatched junction bases numbered 1, after V lost 4 bases and J lost 4 bases. The specimen was memory CD4+ T cells sorted from blood. Noted subset: CD45RA-negative fraction. The clonotype originates from a man younger than 35 in good health. This chain joins TRBV7-3 and TRBJ1-6; 7 bases are a match to TRBD1. CDR3 in amino acids: CASSSGQYNSPLHF. The CDR3 DNA sequence: TGTGCCAGCAGCTCGGGACAGTATAATTCACCCCTCCACTTT.